This TCR beta chain was found in a study of T-cell memory formation after mild COVID-19. Whole-study context: For the most part, TCR clusters were specific to one donor.

Comments on this clonotype: Its antigen remains unidentified.

The CDR3 consists of 16 residues. After removal of 4 bases from V and 3 bases from J, the junction contained 6 bases not matched to a gene. Germline V gene lookup returns CDR1 SNHLY and CDR2 FYNNEI. Study observations and caveats: The study detected some responding clones in pre-infection memory, suggesting cross-reactive memory joined. Contracting CD4+ clones were located mainly in CM and EM, and CD8+ clones in EMRA.

Each CDR3 protein gets one entry after TCRdb re-called the 5' RACE reads with MiXCR. Among fewer than 650,000 distinct CDR3 sequences listed, roughly a fifth were seen once. The sequence came from an adult woman who had mild COVID-19 (a few samples of this study predate the infection). Cell type and time point are not known. This chain uses TRBV2 with TRBJ2-1, with 10 bases fitting TRBD2. The sequencing input was PBMCs or a T cell subset sorted from them (not recorded which). CDR3 bases: TGTGCCAGCAGTGCAGCCAGCGGGGGGGTCTACAATGAGCAGTTCTTC. Amino acid sequence: CASSAASGGVYNEQFF. The full variable domain, its missing parts supplied by reference TRBV2 and TRBJ2-1, is EPEVTQTPSHQVTQMGQEVILRCVPISNHLYFYWYRQILGQKVEFLVSFYNNEISEKSEIFDDQFSVERPDGSNFTLKIRSTKLEDSAMYFCASSAASGGVYNEQFFGPGTRLTVL.